This T cell receptor beta chain was sequenced during a study of identical twins. General study findings and limits: Clonotypes of the beta chain that were abundant in cord blood carried fewer insertions (memory repertoires showed none). The degree of excess twin sharing was weaker in beta out-of-frame sequences.

Comments on this clonotype: Its antigen is as yet unknown.

Losses at the gene ends were 3 bases for V and 0 bases for J; bases not matched to a gene: 5. The CDR3 runs 16 residues. The germline V gene encodes CDR1 MGHDK and CDR2 SYGVNS. MiXCR, applied by TCRdb to the 5' RACE reads, yields one record per CDR3 protein. Of some 1,700,000 distinct CDR3 sequences listed, about 30% are singletons. Sequencing was performed on cord blood. The rearrangement uses TRBV25-1 and TRBJ1-5, with 7 bases that match TRBD1. The sequence was collected from a newborn girl in good health. CDR3 bases: TGTGCCAGCAGTGATACACAGGGGTATAGCAATCAGCCCCAGCATTTT. As protein: CASSDTQGYSNQPQHF.